This T cell receptor (beta chain) was identified during a study of shared clonotypes between healthy human individuals. Study-wide results and limits: Since donors were few, the genetic and exposure-history diversity represented was limited.

Original handling: ImmunoSEQ sequences covered only the junction and lacked quality scores; filtering therefore differed. Profiling relied on immunoSEQ multiplex PCR, and the TCRdb table lists in-frame clones only, not all of them. V and J calls and clone size come straight from that table; D and trimming were deduced from the DNA. The table lists some 2 million clones, approximately 94% of them singletons. In germline, CDR1 is SGHVS, CDR2 FNYEAQ. The CDR3 spans 15 residues. J gave up 5 bases and V 5 bases, and 9 bases lay outside the gene matches. Remarks on this clone: Its target is not known.

It was CD45RO-negative cells, positively selected for CCR7, that made up naive CD8 cells, with terminally differentiated effector memory CD45RA+ cells excluded. This receptor was obtained from a man between 18 and 29 years old in good health. Source material: naive CD8+ T cells sorted from blood. The genes are TRBV7-6 and TRBJ2-7; 10 nucleotides line up with TRBD1. CDR3 in amino acids: CASSSAGTGDHEQYF. CDR3 DNA: TGTGCCAGCAGCAGTGCTGGGACAGGGGACCACGAGCAGTACTTC.